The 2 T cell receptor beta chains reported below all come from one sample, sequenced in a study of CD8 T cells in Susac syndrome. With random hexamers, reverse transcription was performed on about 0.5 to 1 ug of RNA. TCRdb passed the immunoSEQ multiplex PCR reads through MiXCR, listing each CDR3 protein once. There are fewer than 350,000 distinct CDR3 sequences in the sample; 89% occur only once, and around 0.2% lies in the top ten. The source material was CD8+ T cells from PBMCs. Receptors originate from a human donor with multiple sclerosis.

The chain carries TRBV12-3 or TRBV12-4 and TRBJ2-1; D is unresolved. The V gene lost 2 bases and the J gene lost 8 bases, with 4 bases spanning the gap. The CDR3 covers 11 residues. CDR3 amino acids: CASSLTHEQFF. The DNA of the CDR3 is TGTGCCAGCAGTTTAACTCATGAGCAGTTCTTC.

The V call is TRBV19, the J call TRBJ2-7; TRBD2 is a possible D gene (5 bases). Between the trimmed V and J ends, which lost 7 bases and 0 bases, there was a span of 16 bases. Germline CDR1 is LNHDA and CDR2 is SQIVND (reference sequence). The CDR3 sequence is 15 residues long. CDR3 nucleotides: TGTGCCAGTACCCCGGGCACCCGGGGCTCCTACGAGCAGTACTTC. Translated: CASTPGTRGSYEQYF.